This passage covers 20 T cell receptor beta chains from one sample sequenced in a study of control samples from healthy donors and cancer patients. Method: immunoSEQ multiplex PCR; TCRdb's copy keeps in-frame clones and lacks some. The sample gives under 90,000 clones, almost 95% of which show up once; approximately 6% is in the top ten. The sequenced sample consisted of blood. These receptors originate from a woman aged 55-70 years in good health.

V gene TRBV3-1 (or the pseudogene TRBV3-2) combines with J gene TRBJ1-4; D is unresolved. Germline lookup yields CDR1 LGHDT and CDR2 YNNKEL (reference sequence). The CDR3 contains 17 residues. V was clipped by 4 bases and J by 3 bases, with 18 bases between them. CDR3 sequence (DNA): TGTGCCAGCAGCCTCCCCTCTCGTGGGGTGGCTAATGAAAAACTGTTTTTT. Translating gives CASSLPSRGVANEKLFF.

This clone was detected once. The V gene is TRBV7-2, the J gene TRBJ2-1, with 8 bases aligning to TRBD2. This CDR3 has 15 residues. V lost 6 bases, J lost 1 base, and 5 bases stayed unmatched. Germline CDR1 is SGHTA and CDR2 is FQGNSA. Here the CDR3 reads CASRESGSSYNEQFF. The CDR3 nucleotides read TGTGCCAGCAGAGAGAGCGGGAGTTCCTACAATGAGCAGTTCTTC.

The chain links TRBV7-6 to TRBJ2-1, with 7 bases aligning to TRBD1. V trimming: 7 bases; J trimming: 10 bases; junction bases outside the gene matches: 7. CDR1 is SGHVS, CDR2 FNYEAQ, per germline. This CDR3 region has 12 residues. The CDR3 region is CASNYWDSEQFF. The CDR3 DNA follows: TGTGCCAGCAACTACTGGGACAGCGAGCAGTTCTTC.

This sequence joins TRBV28 and TRBJ1-1; perhaps TRBD1 as D (5 bases). Germline V CDR1 and CDR2: MDHEN, SYDVKM. The CDR3 spans 14 residues. V was shortened by 2 bases and J by 4 bases, with 11 bases between the two germline ends. Here the CDR3 DNA reads TGTGCCAGCAGTTTAGTACTCGGGACCACTGAAGCTTTCTTT. Encoded protein: CASSLVLGTTEAFF.

The chain recombines TRBV3-1 (or the pseudogene TRBV3-2) with TRBJ2-7; weak D call: TRBD1 (7 bases). Germline V gives CDR1 LGHDT, CDR2 YNNKEL (reference sequence). The CDR3 is 13 residues long. Trimming pared 2 bases from V and 5 bases from J, leaving 10 bases between. The CDR3 region is CASSQQGGHEQYF. CDR3 nucleotide sequence: TGTGCCAGCAGCCAACAGGGGGGCCACGAGCAGTACTTC.

This clone has more than one count but fewer than ten. The rearrangement links TRBV5-1 to TRBJ1-6; 7 bases are shared with TRBD1. Germline V gene data show CDR1 as SGHRS and CDR2 as YFSETQ. The CDR3 extends over 14 amino acids. With 0 bases clipped from V and 7 bases from J, the junction kept 1 base outside the gene matches. DNA for the CDR3: TGCGCCAGCAGCTTGGGACAGGGAAATTCACCCCTCCACTTT. Translated: CASSLGQGNSPLHF.

The chain recombines TRBV27 with TRBJ2-3; D may correspond to TRBD1 or TRBD2 (5 bases each). The V and J ends lost 1 base and 2 bases respectively, with 13 bases between them. The CDR3 consists of 16 residues. Looked up from germline, CDR1 is MNHEY and CDR2 is SMNVEV (reference sequence). Here the CDR3 reads CASSLWDPGATDTQYF. The CDR3 nucleotides are TGTGCCAGCAGTTTATGGGACCCCGGGGCCACAGATACGCAGTATTTT.

This clone ranks as medium-sized (0.01 to 0.1%). The chain joins TRBV29-1 to TRBJ2-5; 9 nucleotides match TRBD1. From germline, CDR1 is SQVTM and CDR2 ANQGSEA. The CDR3 runs 14 residues. V lost 6 bases and J lost 1; bases outside the gene matches: 6. CDR3 DNA: TGCAGCGTACCGGGGGGACAGGGCCAAGAGACCCAGTACTTC. It is translated as CSVPGGQGQETQYF.

This clone has only a few counts. The rearrangement joins TRBV5-1 to TRBJ1-2, with TRBD1 matching over 7 bases. Trimming at V came to 0 bases and at J to 1 base, leaving 3 bases not matched to a gene. The CDR3 has 15 amino acids. From germline, CDR1 is SGHRS and CDR2 YFSETQ. The CDR3 nucleotides are TGCGCCAGCAGCTTGGGAGGGACAGATAACTATGGCTACACCTTC. This codes for CASSLGGTDNYGYTF.

The J gene is TRBJ2-7, the V gene TRBV25-1, with 9 nucleotides matching TRBD2. V was pared by 3 bases and J by 4 bases, with 7 bases of the junction left unmatched. The V gene's germline CDR1 is MGHDK and CDR2 SYGVNS. This CDR3 is 15 amino acids long. CDR3 protein: CASSDPLAGVYEQYF. The CDR3 coding sequence is TGTGCCAGCAGTGATCCCTTAGCGGGAGTTTACGAGCAGTACTTC.

The chain employs TRBV6-1 and TRBJ2-7, with 8 nucleotides matching TRBD2. Germline values: CDR1 MNHNS, CDR2 SASEGT. This CDR3 is 14 amino acids long. Trimming at V came to 3 bases and at J to 3 bases, leaving 4 bases not matched to a gene. CDR3 coding DNA: TGTGCCAGCAGTGAGCCCGGGAGGGGCTACGAGCAGTACTTC. Its translation is CASSEPGRGYEQYF.

The J gene is TRBJ2-1, the V gene TRBV5-1, with 7 positions matching TRBD2. The CDR3 loop spans 15 amino acids. The ends lost 0 bases at V and 7 bases at J; junction bases unmatched: 7. Germline values: CDR1 SGHRS, CDR2 YFSETQ. The CDR3 region has the DNA TGCGCCAGCAGCTTGGAAACGGGAGCGGGGAATGAGCAGTTCTTC. This sequence encodes CASSLETGAGNEQFF.

The chain links TRBV2 to TRBJ2-7; D is perhaps TRBD2 (5 bases). There are 15 residues in the CDR3. The germline V gene encodes CDR1 SNHLY and CDR2 FYNNEI. Trimming shortened V by 6 bases and J by 2 bases, and 17 bases separated the two germline ends. The CDR3 sequence: CASSLLATNTYEQYF. The DNA of the CDR3 is TGTGCCAGCAGCCTCTTAGCGACCAATACCTACGAGCAGTACTTC.

The chain carries TRBV10-3 and TRBJ1-5; D might be TRBD1 (5 bases). The CDR3 has 13 residues. The germline V gene encodes CDR1 ENHRY and CDR2 SYGVKD. V was pared by 2 bases and J by 11 bases, with 13 bases between. This CDR3 is CAISETGQVAQHF. CDR3 in DNA: TGTGCCATCAGTGAGACAGGCCAAGTAGCCCAGCATTTT.

The CDR3 region is CASSPGGNSNQPQHF. Written as DNA, the CDR3 is TGTGCCAGCAGCCCTGGAGGGAATAGCAATCAGCCCCAGCATTTT. The J gene is TRBJ1-5, the V gene TRBV11-2; D unclear. The CDR3 extends over 15 amino acids. Germline V lookup: CDR1 SGHAT, CDR2 FQNNGV. Trimming removed 5 bases at V and 0 bases at J, with 11 bases between.

The table lists this clone with a few counts. V and J are TRBV6-2 or TRBV6-3 and TRBJ1-2; D ambiguous. The CDR3 covers 15 residues. Trimming stripped 0 bases from V and 8 bases from J, with 16 bases between. Germline V gives CDR1 MNHEY, CDR2 SVGEGT. The CDR3 bases are TGTGCCAGCAGTTACTCGTATTCCCGGGATCAGGGCTACACCTTC. The encoded protein is CASSYSYSRDQGYTF.

This chain connects TRBV10-3 to TRBJ1-2, with D perhaps matching TRBD1 (6 bases). With 10 bases removed from V and 2 bases from J, the gap between germline ends came to 17 bases. From germline, CDR1 is ENHRY and CDR2 SYGVKD. The length of the CDR3 is 14 residues. The CDR3: CATRADRSNYGYTF. CDR3 sequence (DNA): TGTGCCACGCGAGCGGACAGATCAAACTATGGCTACACCTTC.

The genes are TRBV5-1 and TRBJ2-3, with D perhaps TRBD2 (6 bases). The CDR3 extends over 15 amino acids. Germline V gene lookup returns CDR1 SGHRS and CDR2 YFSETQ. Trimming left V 3 bases short and J 0 bases short, with 11 bases between. The CDR3 is CASSWGTGSTDTQYF. The CDR3 DNA sequence: TGCGCCAGCAGCTGGGGGACTGGAAGCACAGATACGCAGTATTTT.

V is TRBV7-8 and J is TRBJ1-5; D is perhaps TRBD1 (6 bases). CDR1 is SGHVS and CDR2 is FQNEAQ in the germline V gene. Trimming removed 1 base at V and 4 bases at J, with 17 bases between. The CDR3 covers 17 residues. The CDR3 region is CASSLENQGFRNQPQHF. CDR3 coding DNA: TGTGCCAGCAGCTTAGAAAATCAGGGGTTCCGGAATCAGCCCCAGCATTTT.

The CDR3 region has the DNA TGTGCCAGCAGTACAGACGGGACAGGTCTTGGCTACACCTTC. It specifies CASSTDGTGLGYTF. The chain has TRBV6-4 and TRBJ1-2; TRBD1 matches 8 bases. The CDR3 length is 14 residues. The junction had 9 bases not matched to a gene; V was cut back by 5 bases and J by 7 bases. Germline V gene data show CDR1 as MRHNA and CDR2 as SNTAGT.